Reported below is one T cell receptor beta chain. With 4 bases clipped from V and 1 base from J, the junction kept 5 bases outside the gene matches. The CDR3 is 15 residues long. Germline values: CDR1 SGHRS, CDR2 YFSETQ. The data were taken from a study of cytomegalovirus exposure and HLA in healthy donors. On the study more broadly: The Caucasian-associated ancestry cluster held over 80% of a few hundred genotyped donors.

PCR was performed using 60 Vbeta and 13 Jbeta primers. Only in-frame clones appear in the TCRdb table, and some are missing; sequencing was by immunoSEQ multiplex PCR. Altogether 200,000 or so clones are present, 75% to 90% being singletons, with the ten largest covering around 2.8%. This TCR derives from a woman in her fifties or sixties in good health and CMV-seropositive. The genes are TRBV5-1 and TRBJ1-1; the match to TRBD1 covers 9 bases. Sequenced material: PBMCs. The CDR3 bases are TGCGCCAGCAGCGCCGGGACAGGGAGGAACACTGAAGCTTTCTTT. It yields the protein CASSAGTGRNTEAFF.